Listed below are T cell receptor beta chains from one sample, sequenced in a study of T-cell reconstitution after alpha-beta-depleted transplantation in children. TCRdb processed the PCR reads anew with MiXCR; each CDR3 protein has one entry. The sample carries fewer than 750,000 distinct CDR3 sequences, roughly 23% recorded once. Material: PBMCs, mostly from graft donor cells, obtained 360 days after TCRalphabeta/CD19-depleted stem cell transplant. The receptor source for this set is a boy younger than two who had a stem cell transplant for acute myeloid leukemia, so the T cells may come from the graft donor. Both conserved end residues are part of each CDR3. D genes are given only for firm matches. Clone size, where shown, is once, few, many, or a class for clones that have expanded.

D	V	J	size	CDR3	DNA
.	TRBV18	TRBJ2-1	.	CASSPRESDEQFF	TGTGCCAGCTCACCGAGAGAGAGCGATGAGCAGTTCTTC
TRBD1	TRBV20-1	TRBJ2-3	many	CSAEIYGQGGDTQYF	TGCAGTGCCGAGATTTATGGACAGGGAGGAGATACGCAGTATTTT
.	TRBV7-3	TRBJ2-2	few	CASSLNEWAGQSGELFF	TGTGCCAGCAGCTTAAATGAATGGGCTGGGCAGAGCGGGGAGCTGTTTTTT
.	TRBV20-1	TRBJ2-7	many	CSASPGYYEQYF	TGCAGTGCTAGCCCCGGGTACTACGAGCAGTACTTC
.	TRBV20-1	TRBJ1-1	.	CSASKGLVGLGVEAFF	TGCAGTGCCAGCAAAGGTTTGGTGGGATTGGGAGTAGAAGCTTTCTTT
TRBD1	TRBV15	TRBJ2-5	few	CATSKSRGRETQYF	TGTGCCACCAGCAAAAGCAGGGGGCGTGAGACCCAGTACTTC
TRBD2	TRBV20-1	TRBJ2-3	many	CSAPRWELAQTDTQYF	TGCAGTGCCCCAAGATGGGAACTAGCGCAGACAGATACGCAGTATTTT
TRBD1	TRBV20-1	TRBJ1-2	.	CSARDRLPEGAEGYGYTF	TGCAGTGCTAGAGATCGCCTGCCTGAGGGGGCGGAGGGCTATGGCTACACCTTC
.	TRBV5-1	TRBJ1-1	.	CASNDRINDEAFF	TGCGCCAGCAACGACAGAATTAACGATGAAGCTTTCTTT
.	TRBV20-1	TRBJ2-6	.	CSAPLGANVLTF	TGCAGTGCCCCCCTGGGGGCCAACGTCCTGACTTTC
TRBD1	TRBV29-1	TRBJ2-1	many	CSVARQGEQFF	TGCAGCGTTGCACGACAGGGTGAGCAGTTCTTC
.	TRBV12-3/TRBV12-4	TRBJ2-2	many	CASSFWQGGTGELFF	TGTGCCAGCAGTTTTTGGCAGGGTGGTACCGGGGAGCTGTTTTTT
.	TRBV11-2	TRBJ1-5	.	CASSLGWGAQDNQPQHF	TGTGCCAGCAGCTTAGGATGGGGGGCGCAGGACAATCAGCCCCAGCATTTT
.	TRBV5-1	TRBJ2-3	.	CASSLATTHTSTDTQYF	TGCGCCAGCAGCTTGGCCACGACCCACACTAGCACAGATACGCAGTATTTT
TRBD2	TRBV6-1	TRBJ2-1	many	CASKVPGGNEQFF	TGTGCCAGCAAGGTACCGGGGGGCAATGAGCAGTTCTTC
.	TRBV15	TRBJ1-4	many	CATSGGGKLFF	TGTGCCACCAGCGGCGGCGGAAAACTGTTTTTT
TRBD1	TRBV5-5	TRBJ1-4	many	CASSLQTGANEKLFF	TGTGCCAGCAGCTTGCAGACAGGGGCTAATGAAAAACTGTTTTTT
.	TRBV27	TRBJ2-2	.	CASSRRGNTGELFF	TGTGCCAGCAGCCGGAGGGGAAACACCGGGGAGCTGTTTTTT
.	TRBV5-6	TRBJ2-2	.	CASGPDGTGELFF	TGTGCCAGCGGCCCTGACGGCACCGGGGAGCTGTTTTTT
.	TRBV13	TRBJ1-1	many	CASSPREGTEAFF	TGTGCCAGCAGCCCAAGGGAAGGCACTGAAGCTTTCTTT
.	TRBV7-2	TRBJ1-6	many	CASSPEGDNYNSPLHF	TGTGCCAGCAGCCCCGAGGGCGACAACTATAATTCACCCCTCCACTTT
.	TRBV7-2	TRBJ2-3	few	CASSFNRDPISTQYF	TGTGCCAGCAGCTTTAACCGGGACCCCATAAGTACGCAGTATTTT
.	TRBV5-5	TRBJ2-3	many	CASSLEGENTQYF	TGTGCCAGCAGCTTGGAGGGAGAGAATACGCAGTATTTT
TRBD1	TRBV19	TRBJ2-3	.	CASSAGTDYTDTQYF	TGTGCCAGTAGTGCCGGGACAGACTACACAGATACGCAGTATTTT
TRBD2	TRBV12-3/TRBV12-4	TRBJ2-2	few	CASSLRTSGGAGELFF	TGTGCCAGCAGTTTGCGGACTAGCGGGGGGGCCGGGGAGCTGTTTTTT
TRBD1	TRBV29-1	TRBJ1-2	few	CSVLRGQISYGYTF	TGCAGCGTTCTTCGGGGACAGATATCTTATGGCTACACCTTC
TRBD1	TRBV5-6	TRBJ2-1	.	CASSSGTGRYNEQFF	TGTGCCAGCAGCTCCGGGACAGGGCGTTACAATGAGCAGTTCTTC
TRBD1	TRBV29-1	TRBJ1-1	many	CSAGQGSTEAFF	TGCAGCGCTGGACAGGGTAGCACTGAAGCTTTCTTT
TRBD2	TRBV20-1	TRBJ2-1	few	CSARRVAGNEQFF	TGCAGTGCTAGAAGGGTAGCGGGGAATGAGCAGTTCTTC
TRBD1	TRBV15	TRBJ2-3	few	CATSGVAGGTSDTQYF	TGTGCCACCAGTGGTGTGGCAGGGGGCACTTCAGATACGCAGTATTTT
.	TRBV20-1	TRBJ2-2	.	CSELSTGWHTGELFF	TGCAGTGAGCTGTCTACAGGGTGGCACACCGGGGAGCTGTTTTTT
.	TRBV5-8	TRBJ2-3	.	CASSFYRGVTDTQYF	TGTGCCAGCAGCTTTTATAGAGGGGTTACAGATACGCAGTATTTT
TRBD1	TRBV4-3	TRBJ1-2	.	CASSQQRQGPYGYTF	TGCGCCAGCAGCCAGCAAAGACAGGGACCCTATGGCTACACCTTC
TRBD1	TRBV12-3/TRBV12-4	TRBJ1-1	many	CASSFGAGGRGTEAFF	TGTGCCAGCAGTTTCGGGGCAGGGGGACGAGGGACTGAAGCTTTCTTT
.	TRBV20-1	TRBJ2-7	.	CSARSDEQYF	TGCAGTGCTAGGTCGGACGAGCAGTACTTC
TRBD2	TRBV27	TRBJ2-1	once	CASRRAGGTWGFDEQFF	TGTGCCAGCAGAAGAGCGGGGGGGACCTGGGGGTTTGATGAGCAGTTCTTC
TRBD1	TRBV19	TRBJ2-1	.	CASSLRTGGNNEQFF	TGTGCCAGTAGTCTACGGACAGGGGGCAACAATGAGCAGTTCTTC
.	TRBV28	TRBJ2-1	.	CASSSQGRNEQFF	TGTGCCAGCAGTTCCCAAGGACGGAATGAGCAGTTCTTC
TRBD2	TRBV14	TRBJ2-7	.	CASSQAYGRGEQYF	TGTGCCAGCAGCCAAGCCTATGGGAGGGGCGAGCAGTACTTC
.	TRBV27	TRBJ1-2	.	CASSVQGMPPYGYTF	TGTGCCAGCAGTGTACAGGGTATGCCTCCCTATGGCTACACCTTC
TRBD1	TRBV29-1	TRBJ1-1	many	CSVHRGGGTEAFF	TGCAGCGTCCACAGGGGAGGGGGCACTGAAGCTTTCTTT
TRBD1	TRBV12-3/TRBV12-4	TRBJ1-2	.	CASSLRGRNYGYTF	TGTGCCAGCAGTTTAAGGGGGCGTAACTATGGCTACACCTTC
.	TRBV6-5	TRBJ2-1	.	CASSYGGIDNEQFF	TGTGCCAGCAGTTACGGGGGGATCGACAATGAGCAGTTCTTC
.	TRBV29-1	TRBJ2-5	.	CSVEGDLSQETQYF	TGCAGCGTTGAGGGGGACCTCAGCCAAGAGACCCAGTACTTC
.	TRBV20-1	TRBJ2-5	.	CSARALGQQETQYF	TGCAGTGCTAGAGCCCTAGGACAGCAAGAGACCCAGTACTTC
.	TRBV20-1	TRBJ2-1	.	CSADRVYNEQFF	TGCAGTGCTGACCGGGTTTACAATGAGCAGTTCTTC
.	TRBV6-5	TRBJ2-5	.	CASSYGHPDSRETQYF	TGTGCCAGCAGTTATGGCCACCCGGACAGTAGGGAGACCCAGTACTTC
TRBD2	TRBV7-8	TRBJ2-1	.	CASSLKRGTYNEQFF	TGTGCCAGCAGCTTAAAGCGGGGGACCTACAATGAGCAGTTCTTC
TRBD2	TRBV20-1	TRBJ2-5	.	CSARDPASGWTETQYF	TGCAGTGCTAGAGATCCCGCTAGCGGTTGGACAGAGACCCAGTACTTC
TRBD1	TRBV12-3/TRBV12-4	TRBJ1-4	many	CASSPGGSNEKLFF	TGTGCCAGCAGCCCAGGGGGTTCTAATGAAAAACTGTTTTTT
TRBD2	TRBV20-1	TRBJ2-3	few	CSARDLLAGPGGDADTQYF	TGCAGTGCTAGAGACCTACTAGCGGGGCCTGGAGGGGATGCAGATACGCAGTATTTT
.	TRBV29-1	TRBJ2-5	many	CSVGGAGETQYF	TGCAGCGTTGGTGGGGCGGGAGAGACCCAGTACTTC
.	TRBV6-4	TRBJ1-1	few	CASSPNPGNTEAFF	TGTGCCAGCAGTCCGAACCCCGGTAACACTGAAGCTTTCTTT